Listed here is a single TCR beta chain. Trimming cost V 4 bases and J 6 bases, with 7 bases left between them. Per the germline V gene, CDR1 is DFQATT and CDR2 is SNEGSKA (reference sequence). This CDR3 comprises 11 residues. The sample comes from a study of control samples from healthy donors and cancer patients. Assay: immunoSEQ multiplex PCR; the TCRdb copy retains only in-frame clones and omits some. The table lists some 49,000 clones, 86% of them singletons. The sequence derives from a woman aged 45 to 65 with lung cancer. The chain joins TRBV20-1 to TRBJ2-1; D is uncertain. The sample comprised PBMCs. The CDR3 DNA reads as TGCAGTGCTACTACAGTCAATGAGCAGTTCTTC. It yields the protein CSATTVNEQFF.